The 13 T cell receptor beta chains below come from one sample, sequenced in a study of shared clonotypes between healthy human individuals. Assay: immunoSEQ multiplex PCR; the TCRdb copy retains only in-frame clones and omits some. The repertoire consists of some 2.3 million clones, with about 92% occurring once and the leading ten covering 0.35% to 0.5%. The specimen sequenced was naive CD4+ T cells from PBMCs. As to subset: CD45RA+ positively selected. The receptors derive from a man aged 18 to 30 in good health. Some clones in this sample may be carry-over from other donors' samples.

This clone was seen only once. The chain uses TRBV6-1 and TRBJ2-1; a possible D gene is TRBD2 (5 bases). Trimming pared 8 bases from V and 7 bases from J, leaving 18 bases between. The V gene's germline CDR1 is MNHNS and CDR2 SASEGT. This CDR3 comprises 14 residues. CDR3 bases: TGTGCCAGCGAGCGATCTTCCCCGGGGAATGAGCAGTTCTTC. Encoded protein: CASERSSPGNEQFF.

The chain carries TRBV5-4 and TRBJ2-3; 8 bases line up with TRBD2. The germline V gene encodes CDR1 SGHNT and CDR2 YYREEE (reference sequence). V lost 4 bases and J lost 3; bases outside the gene matches: 10. The CDR3 sequence is 16 residues long. The CDR3 spells CASSPRAGGRTDTQYF. As DNA, the CDR3 is TGTGCCAGCAGCCCCAGGGCGGGGGGCCGTACAGATACGCAGTATTTT.

The V and J genes are TRBV5-6 and TRBJ2-5; TRBD2 might be the D (6 bases). The CDR3 consists of 13 residues. V dropped 1 base and J dropped 6 bases, with 10 bases sitting between them. Germline V gene data show CDR1 as SGHDT and CDR2 as YYEEEE. The DNA for the CDR3 is TGTGCCAGCAGCTTGTGGGCGGGAAAGACCCAGTACTTC. Translating gives CASSLWAGKTQYF.

This chain uses TRBV15 with TRBJ2-3; TRBD2 agrees at 8 bases. With V trimmed by 0 bases and J by 1 base, 6 bases remained unmatched. The CDR3 sequence is 17 residues long. Germline values: CDR1 LNHNV, CDR2 YYDKDF (reference sequence). CDR3 residues: CATSRDWAGGGTDTQYF. In DNA, the CDR3 is TGTGCCACCAGCAGAGATTGGGCGGGAGGTGGCACAGATACGCAGTATTTT.

This chain uses TRBV7-9 with TRBJ2-3; TRBD1 matches at 8 bases. The junction had 6 bases not matched to a gene; V was cut back by 3 bases and J by 1 base. The CDR3 is made up of 16 amino acids. CDR1 is SEHNR and CDR2 is FQNEAQ in the germline V gene (reference sequence). This CDR3 reads CASSLTGVPGTDTQYF. The CDR3 DNA reads as TGTGCCAGCAGCTTGACAGGGGTCCCTGGCACAGATACGCAGTATTTT. The full variable domain, with the rest looked up from reference TRBV7-9 and TRBJ2-3, is DTGVSQNPRHKITKRGQNVTFRCDPISEHNRLYWYRQTLGQGPEFLTYFQNEAQLEKSRLLSDRFSAERPKGSFSTLEIQRTEQGDSAMYLCASSLTGVPGTDTQYFGPGTRLTVL.

The J gene is TRBJ2-7, the V gene TRBV7-6; D tentatively fits TRBD1 or TRBD2 (5 bases each). The CDR3 spans 13 residues. The germline V and J ends were trimmed by 5 bases and 2 bases, with 10 bases remaining between them. CDR1 SGHVS and CDR2 FNYEAQ come from the germline V gene. As DNA, the CDR3 is TGTGCCAGCAGCCGGGACGGGACCTACGAGCAGTACTTC. Protein: CASSRDGTYEQYF.

This chain links TRBV2 with TRBJ2-3; 8 bases align to TRBD2. Trimming took 6 bases from V and 0 from J; bases not matched to a gene: 8. CDR1 SNHLY and CDR2 FYNNEI come from the germline V gene. The CDR3 is 16 residues long. CDR3 DNA sequence: TGTGCCAGCAGCAAGAGTGGCGGGAGGAGCACAGATACGCAGTATTTT. The encoded protein is CASSKSGGRSTDTQYF.

The chain carries TRBV25-1 and TRBJ2-7, with a weak D call TRBD2 (5 bases). There are 13 residues in the CDR3. The germline V and J ends were trimmed by 3 bases and 7 bases, with 13 bases remaining between them. CDR1 MGHDK and CDR2 SYGVNS come from the germline V gene. CDR3 protein: CASSDRRYGEQYF. CDR3 DNA: TGTGCCAGCAGTGACAGGAGGTATGGGGAGCAGTACTTC.

The chain joins TRBV18 to TRBJ2-3; possibly TRBD2 for D (6 bases). Trimming stripped 2 bases from V and 3 bases from J, with 15 bases between. Germline V gives CDR1 KGHSH, CDR2 LQKENI. This CDR3 has 16 amino acids. The chain's CDR3 is CASSPVWQGGTDTQYF. The DNA of the CDR3 is TGTGCCAGCTCACCAGTTTGGCAGGGAGGAACAGATACGCAGTATTTT.

V usage is TRBV5-8 and J usage is TRBJ2-7, with TRBD2 identical over 8 bases. CDR1 and CDR2 (germline): SGHTS, YDEGEE. The CDR3 is 14 amino acids. The V gene end was trimmed by 4 bases and the J gene end by 5 bases; junction bases not matched to a gene: 8. Written as DNA, the CDR3 is TGTGCCAGCAGCCCCGGGACTAGGGACAACGAGCAGTACTTC. Translation gives CASSPGTRDNEQYF. Drawing the rest from reference TRBV5-8 and TRBJ2-7, the complete variable domain is EAGVTQSPTHLIKTRGQQATLRCSPISGHTSVYWYQQALGLGLQFLLWYDEGEERNRGNFPPRFSGRQFPNYSSELNVNALELEDSALYLCASSPGTRDNEQYFGPGTRLTVT.

The CDR3 loop reads CASSLGLLAGGYEQYF. As DNA, the CDR3 is TGTGCCAGCAGCTTGGGATTACTAGCGGGAGGGTACGAGCAGTACTTC. This chain links TRBV11-2 with TRBJ2-7; TRBD2 agrees at 13 bases. This CDR3 spans 16 amino acids. V trimming: 3 bases; J trimming: 4 bases; junction bases outside the gene matches: 6. Per the germline V gene, CDR1 is SGHAT and CDR2 is FQNNGV.

The chain's CDR3 is CASSSHRGGYEQYF. As DNA, the CDR3 is TGTGCCAGCAGCTCGCACAGGGGGGGGTACGAGCAGTACTTC. The chain is built from TRBV7-8 and TRBJ2-7; the D gene is possibly TRBD1 (8 bases). The V end lost 4 bases, the J end lost 4 bases, and 14 bases lay between the germline ends. CDR3 length equals 14 residues. Per germline, CDR1 SGHVS and CDR2 FQNEAQ. The full variable domain, completed using reference TRBV7-8 and TRBJ2-7, is GAGVSQSPRYKVAKRGQDVALRCDPISGHVSLFWYQQALGQGPEFLTYFQNEAQLDKSGLPSDRFFAERPEGSVSTLKIQRTQQEDSAVYLCASSSHRGGYEQYFGPGTRLTVT.

Notes on this clone: Other nucleotide sequences in the sample specify the same CDR3. The chain uses TRBV6-5 and TRBJ2-2, with D perhaps TRBD1 or TRBD2 (5 bases each). There are 16 residues in the CDR3. The germline gives CDR1 MNHEY, CDR2 SVGAGI. With 2 bases removed from V and 2 bases from J, the gap between germline ends came to 12 bases. This CDR3 reads CASSYRGTANTGELFF. CDR3 coding DNA: TGTGCCAGCAGTTACCGAGGGACGGCTAACACCGGGGAGCTGTTTTTT.